The T cell receptor (beta chain) described here comes from a study of shared clonotypes between healthy human individuals. CDR3 length: 14 amino acids. Between the trimmed V and J ends, which lost 8 bases and 6 bases, there was a span of 16 bases. Germline V CDR1 and CDR2: MNHNS, SASEGT. Clones were sequenced by immunoSEQ multiplex PCR, and TCRdb holds only the in-frame ones, with some missing. The sample yields 1 million to 1.2 million clones, 60% to 80% seen once. The clonotype was recovered from a man between 18 and 35 years old in good health. Some clones in this sample may be carry-over from other donors' samples. This chain joins TRBV6-1 and TRBJ2-2; either TRBD1 or TRBD2 may supply D (5 bases each). The source material was memory CD4+ T cells from PBMCs. Subset defined: CD45RA-negative fraction. The CDR3 DNA follows: TGTGCCAGCCTCATTGGACCGGGGCCCGGGGAGCTGTTTTTT. It is translated as CASLIGPGPGELFF.